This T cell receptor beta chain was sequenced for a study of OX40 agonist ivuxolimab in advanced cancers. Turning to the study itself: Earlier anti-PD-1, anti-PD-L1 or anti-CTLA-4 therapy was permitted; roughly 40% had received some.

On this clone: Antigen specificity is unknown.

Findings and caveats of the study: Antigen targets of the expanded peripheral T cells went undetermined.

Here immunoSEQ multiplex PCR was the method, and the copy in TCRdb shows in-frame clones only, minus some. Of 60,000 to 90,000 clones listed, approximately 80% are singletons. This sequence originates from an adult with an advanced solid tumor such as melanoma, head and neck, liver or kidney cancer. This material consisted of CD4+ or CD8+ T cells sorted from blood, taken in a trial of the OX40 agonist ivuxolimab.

The CDR3 protein is CASSLLGGPQSSYEQYF. Written as DNA, the CDR3 is TGTGCCAGCAGTTTACTCGGCGGGCCACAGAGCTCCTACGAGCAGTACTTC. The rearrangement joins TRBV27 to TRBJ2-5; D is perhaps TRBD2 (5 bases). Gene TRBJ2-7 matches the end of the DNA better, so the J call may be wrong. Germline CDR1 MNHEY, CDR2 SMNVEV (reference sequence). The CDR3 spans 17 residues.